This T cell receptor beta chain was captured by sequencing in a study of tumor-infiltrating lymphocytes in glioblastoma multiforme. Overall study findings and caveats: Detected clone frequencies may not reflect cell counts, being RNA-based. T cells were not sorted into functional subsets.

On this clonotype itself: The antigen is not known.

Looked up from germline, CDR1 is SGHNT and CDR2 is YENEEA. The CDR3 is 15 amino acids. Between the trimmed V and J ends, which lost 4 bases and 2 bases, there was a span of 13 bases. Multiple V-beta primers and a C-beta primer amplified TCRB from RNA. TCRdb used MiXCR to reprocess the multiplex PCR reads, holding one entry per CDR3 protein. The table records roughly 15,000 distinct CDR3 sequences, around 70% of them present only once. The chain joins TRBV11-3 to TRBJ2-3, with a weak D call TRBD2 (6 bases). The TCR comes from a male donor with glioblastoma. Sequencing was done on a sample of brain tumor tissue. The CDR3 DNA reads TGTGCCAGCAGCTCCAGCGGGCGATACACAGATACGCAGTATTTT. This gives the protein CASSSSGRYTDTQYF. The variable domain in full, completed from reference TRBV11-3 and TRBJ2-3, reads EAGVVQSPRYKIIEKKQPVAFWCNPISGHNTLYWYLQNLGQGPELLIRYENEEAVDDSQLPKDRFSAERLKGVDSTLKIQPAELGDSAVYLCASSSSGRYTDTQYFGPGTRLTVL.